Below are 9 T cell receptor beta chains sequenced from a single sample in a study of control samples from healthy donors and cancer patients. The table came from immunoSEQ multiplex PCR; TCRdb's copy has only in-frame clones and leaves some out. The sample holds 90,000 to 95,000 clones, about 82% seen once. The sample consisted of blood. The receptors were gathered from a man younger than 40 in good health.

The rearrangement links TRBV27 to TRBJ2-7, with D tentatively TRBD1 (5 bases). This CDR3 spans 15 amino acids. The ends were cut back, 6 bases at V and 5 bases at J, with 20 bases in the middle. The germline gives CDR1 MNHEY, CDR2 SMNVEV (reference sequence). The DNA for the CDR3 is TGTGCCAGCAGACCGTATTCCCAGGGTAGAGACGAGCAGTACTTC. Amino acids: CASRPYSQGRDEQYF.

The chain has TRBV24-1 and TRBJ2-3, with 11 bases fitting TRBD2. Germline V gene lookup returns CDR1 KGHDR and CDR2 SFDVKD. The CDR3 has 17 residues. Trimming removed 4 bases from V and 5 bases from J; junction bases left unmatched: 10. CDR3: CATSDPLAGGPIDTQYF. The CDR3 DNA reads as TGTGCCACCAGTGACCCTTTAGCGGGGGGGCCGATAGATACGCAGTATTTT.

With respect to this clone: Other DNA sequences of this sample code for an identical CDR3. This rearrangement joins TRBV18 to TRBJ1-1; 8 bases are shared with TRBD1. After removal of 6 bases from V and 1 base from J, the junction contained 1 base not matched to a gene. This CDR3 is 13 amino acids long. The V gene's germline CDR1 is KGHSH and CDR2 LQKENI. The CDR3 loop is CASSQGANTEAFF. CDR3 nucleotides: TGTGCCAGCTCGCAGGGGGCGAACACTGAAGCTTTCTTT.

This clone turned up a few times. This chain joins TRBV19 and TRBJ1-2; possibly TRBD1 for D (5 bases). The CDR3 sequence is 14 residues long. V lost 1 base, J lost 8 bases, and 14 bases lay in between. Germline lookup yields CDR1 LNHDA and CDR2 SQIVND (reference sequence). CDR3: CASSIASGTRGYTF. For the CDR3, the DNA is TGTGCCAGTAGTATAGCATCGGGGACCCGGGGCTACACCTTC.

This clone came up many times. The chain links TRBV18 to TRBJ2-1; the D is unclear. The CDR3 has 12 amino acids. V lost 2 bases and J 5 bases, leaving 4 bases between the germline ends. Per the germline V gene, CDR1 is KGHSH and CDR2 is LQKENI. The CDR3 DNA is TGTGCCAGCTCACCAGTGGACAATGAGCAGTTCTTC. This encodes CASSPVDNEQFF.

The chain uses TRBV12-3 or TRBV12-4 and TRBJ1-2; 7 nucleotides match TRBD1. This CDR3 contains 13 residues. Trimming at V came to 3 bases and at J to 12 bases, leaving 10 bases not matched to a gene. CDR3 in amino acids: CASSFGRQGRDTF. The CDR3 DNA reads TGTGCCAGCAGTTTCGGGCGACAGGGAAGAGACACCTTC.

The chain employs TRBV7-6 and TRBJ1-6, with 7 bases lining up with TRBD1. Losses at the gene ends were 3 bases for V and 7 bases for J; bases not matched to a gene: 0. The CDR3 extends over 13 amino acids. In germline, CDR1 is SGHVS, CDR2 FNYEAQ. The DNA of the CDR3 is TGTGCCAGCAGCTTGGGACAGAATTCACCCCTCCACTTT. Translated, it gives CASSLGQNSPLHF. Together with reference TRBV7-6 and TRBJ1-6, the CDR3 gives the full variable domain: GAGVSQSPRYKVTKRGQDVALRCDPISGHVSLYWYRQALGQGPEFLTYFNYEAQQDKSGLPNDRFSAERPEGSISTLTIQRTEQRDSAMYRCASSLGQNSPLHFGNGTRLTVT.

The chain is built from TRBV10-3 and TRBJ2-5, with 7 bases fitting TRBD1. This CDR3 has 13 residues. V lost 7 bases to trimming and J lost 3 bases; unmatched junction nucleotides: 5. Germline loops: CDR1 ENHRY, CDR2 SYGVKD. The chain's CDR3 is CAIMPGQKETQYF. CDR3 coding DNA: TGTGCCATCATGCCGGGACAGAAAGAGACCCAGTACTTC.

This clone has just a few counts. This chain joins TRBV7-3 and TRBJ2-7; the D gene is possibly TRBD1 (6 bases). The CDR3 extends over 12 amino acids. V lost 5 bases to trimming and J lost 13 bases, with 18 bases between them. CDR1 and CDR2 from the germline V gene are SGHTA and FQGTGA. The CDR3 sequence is CASSQEDRLLYF. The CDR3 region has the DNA TGTGCCAGCAGCCAAGAAGACAGGCTATTATACTTC.